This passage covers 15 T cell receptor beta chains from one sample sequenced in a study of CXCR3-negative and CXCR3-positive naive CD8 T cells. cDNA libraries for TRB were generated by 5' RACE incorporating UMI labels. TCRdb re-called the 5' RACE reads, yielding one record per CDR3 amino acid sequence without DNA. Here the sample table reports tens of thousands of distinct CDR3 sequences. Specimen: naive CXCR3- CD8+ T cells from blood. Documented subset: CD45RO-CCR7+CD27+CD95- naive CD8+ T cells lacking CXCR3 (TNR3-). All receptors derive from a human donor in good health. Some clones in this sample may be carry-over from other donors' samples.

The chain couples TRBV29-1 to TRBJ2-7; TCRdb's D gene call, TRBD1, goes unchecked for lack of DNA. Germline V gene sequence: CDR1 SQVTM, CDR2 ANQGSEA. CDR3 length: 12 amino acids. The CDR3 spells CSVTQGGYEQYF.

CDR3 region: CASSSTTGGDEKLFF. V and J are TRBV12-3 or TRBV12-4 and TRBJ1-4. The CDR3 consists of 15 residues.

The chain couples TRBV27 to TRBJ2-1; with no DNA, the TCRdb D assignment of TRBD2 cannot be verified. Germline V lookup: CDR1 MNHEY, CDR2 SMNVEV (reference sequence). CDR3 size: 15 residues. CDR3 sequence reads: CASSASGGHYNEQFF.

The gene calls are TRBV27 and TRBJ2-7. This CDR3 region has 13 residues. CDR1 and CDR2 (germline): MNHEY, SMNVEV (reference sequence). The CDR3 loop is CASSLAGVYEQYF.

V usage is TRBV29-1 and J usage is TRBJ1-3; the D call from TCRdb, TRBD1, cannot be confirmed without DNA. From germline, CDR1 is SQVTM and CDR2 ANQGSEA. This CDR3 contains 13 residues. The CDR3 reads CSVEEWGENTIYF.

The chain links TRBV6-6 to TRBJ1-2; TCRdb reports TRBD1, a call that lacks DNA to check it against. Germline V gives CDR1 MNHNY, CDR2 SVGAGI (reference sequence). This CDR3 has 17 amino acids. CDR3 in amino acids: CASSPDHDLLGVYGYTF.

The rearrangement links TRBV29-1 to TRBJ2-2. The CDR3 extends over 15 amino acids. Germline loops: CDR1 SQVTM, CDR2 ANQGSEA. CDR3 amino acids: CSVPTAEKNTGELFF.

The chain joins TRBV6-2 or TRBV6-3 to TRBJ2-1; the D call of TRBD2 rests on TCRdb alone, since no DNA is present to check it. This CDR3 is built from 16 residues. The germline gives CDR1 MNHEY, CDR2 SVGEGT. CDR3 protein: CDSSMTSGVSYNEQFF.

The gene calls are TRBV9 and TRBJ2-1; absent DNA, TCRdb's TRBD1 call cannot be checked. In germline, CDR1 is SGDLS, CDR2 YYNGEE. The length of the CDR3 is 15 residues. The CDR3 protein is CASSVEGQGRNEQFF.

The CDR3 loop reads CASSHLAGANTGELFF. The J gene is TRBJ2-2, the V gene TRBV6-5; TCRdb's D gene call, TRBD2, goes unchecked for lack of DNA. The CDR3 has 16 residues. CDR1 MNHEY and CDR2 SVGAGI come from the germline V gene.

CDR3 sequence: CAWSATGYTEAFF. The chain couples TRBV30 to TRBJ1-1; the D gene TCRdb calls, TRBD1, cannot be checked with no DNA. Looked up from germline, CDR1 is GTSNPN and CDR2 is SVGIG (reference sequence). The CDR3 runs 13 residues. The whole variable domain, filled in from reference TRBV30 and TRBJ1-1, reads SQTIHQWPATLVQPVGSPLSLECTVEGTSNPNLYWYRQAAGRGLQLLFYSVGIGQISSEVPQNLSASRPQDRQFILSSKKLLLSDSGFYLCAWSATGYTEAFFGQGTRLTVV.

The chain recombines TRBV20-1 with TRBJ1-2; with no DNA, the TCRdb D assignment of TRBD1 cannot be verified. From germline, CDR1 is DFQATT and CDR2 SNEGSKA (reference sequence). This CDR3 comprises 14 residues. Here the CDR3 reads CSARGTGTSYGYTF.

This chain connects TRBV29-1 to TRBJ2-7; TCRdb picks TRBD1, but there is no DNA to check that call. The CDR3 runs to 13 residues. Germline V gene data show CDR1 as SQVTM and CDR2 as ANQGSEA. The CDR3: CSVPGHSSYEQYF.

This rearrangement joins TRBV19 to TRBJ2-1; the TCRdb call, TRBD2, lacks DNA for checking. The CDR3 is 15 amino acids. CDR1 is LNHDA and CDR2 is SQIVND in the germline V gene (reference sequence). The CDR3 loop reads CASSIGAGGLHEQFF.

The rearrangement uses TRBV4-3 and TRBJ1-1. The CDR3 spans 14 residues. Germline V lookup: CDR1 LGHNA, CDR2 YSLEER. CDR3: CASNPGGGNTEAFF.